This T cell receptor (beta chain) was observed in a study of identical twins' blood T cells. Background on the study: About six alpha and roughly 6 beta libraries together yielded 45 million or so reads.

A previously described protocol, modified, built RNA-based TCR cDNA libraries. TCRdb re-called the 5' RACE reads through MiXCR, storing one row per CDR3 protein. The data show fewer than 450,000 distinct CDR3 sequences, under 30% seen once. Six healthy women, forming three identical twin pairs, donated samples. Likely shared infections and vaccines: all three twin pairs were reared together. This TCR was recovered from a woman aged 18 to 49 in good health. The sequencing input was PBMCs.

CDR3 in DNA: TGCAGCGCTCATGACAGGGGCAATGAGCAGTTCTTC. It is translated as CSAHDRGNEQFF. The rearrangement uses TRBV29-1 and TRBJ2-1, with 8 nucleotides matching TRBD1. Germline CDR1 SQVTM, CDR2 ANQGSEA. Germline trimming cut 7 bases from V and 6 bases from J; bases unmatched to any gene: 5. The CDR3 is made up of 12 amino acids.